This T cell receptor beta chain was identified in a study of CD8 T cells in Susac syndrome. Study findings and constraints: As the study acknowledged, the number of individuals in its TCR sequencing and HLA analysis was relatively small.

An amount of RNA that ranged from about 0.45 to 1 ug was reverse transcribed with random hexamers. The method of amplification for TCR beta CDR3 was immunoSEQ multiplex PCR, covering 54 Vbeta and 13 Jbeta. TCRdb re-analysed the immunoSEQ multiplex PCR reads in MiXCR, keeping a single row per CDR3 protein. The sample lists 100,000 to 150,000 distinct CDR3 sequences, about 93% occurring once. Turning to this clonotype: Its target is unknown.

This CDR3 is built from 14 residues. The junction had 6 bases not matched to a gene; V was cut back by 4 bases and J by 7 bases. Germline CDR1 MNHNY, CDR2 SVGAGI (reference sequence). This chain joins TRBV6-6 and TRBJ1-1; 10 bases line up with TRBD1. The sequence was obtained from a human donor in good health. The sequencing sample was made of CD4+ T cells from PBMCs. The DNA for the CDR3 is TGTGCCAGCAGTTTGCCGGGACAGGGGATTGAAGCTTTCTTT. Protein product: CASSLPGQGIEAFF.